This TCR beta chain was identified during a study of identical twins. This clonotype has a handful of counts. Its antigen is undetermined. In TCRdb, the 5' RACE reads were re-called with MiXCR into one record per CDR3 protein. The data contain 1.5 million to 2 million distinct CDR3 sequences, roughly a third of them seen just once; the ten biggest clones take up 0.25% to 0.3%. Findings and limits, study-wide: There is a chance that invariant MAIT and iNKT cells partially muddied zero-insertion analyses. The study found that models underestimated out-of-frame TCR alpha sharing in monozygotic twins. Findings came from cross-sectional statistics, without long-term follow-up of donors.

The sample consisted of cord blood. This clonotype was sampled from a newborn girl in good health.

CDR3 in DNA: TGTGCCATCAGGGACGAGATGGGCTACACCTTC. It yields the protein CAIRDEMGYTF. The genes are TRBV10-3 and TRBJ1-2; D unresolved. V was clipped by 6 bases and J by 8 bases, with 10 bases between them. The CDR3 totals 11 residues. Germline CDR1 is ENHRY and CDR2 is SYGVKD.